The TCR beta chain described here comes from a study of cytomegalovirus exposure and HLA in healthy donors. Study-level findings and limits: Most TCR sequences were uncommon, yet certain public TCRs appeared in many donors. First-cohort TCR clusters tended to co-occur in the approximately 120 validation repertoires, a later analysis found. Some TCR beta chains (roughly 150 of them) were listed as cytomegalovirus-associated.

As to this clone: Its matching antigen is unknown.

The donors were part of the validation cohort of 95 to 150 subjects. That cohort was separate from the first cohort, which comprised about 730 subjects. Deletions cut 3 bases from V and 3 bases from J, with 4 bases between. Germline-derived CDR1 and CDR2 are MDHEN and SYDVKM. This CDR3 is 12 amino acids long. TCRdb's table, derived via immunoSEQ multiplex PCR, lists solely in-frame clones and lacks some. Of 85,000 to 95,000 clones in the sample, roughly 97% were seen once. The chain links TRBV28 to TRBJ2-3; D is uncertain. The TCR originated in a man younger than 35 in good health and CMV-seronegative. Sequenced material: PBMCs. CDR3 loop: CASSFITDTQYF. DNA for the CDR3: TGTGCCAGCAGTTTTATAACAGATACGCAGTATTTT.